These 25 T cell receptor beta chains were all obtained from the same sample, sequenced in a study of T cell changes during pregnancy in multiple sclerosis. Sequencing used immunoSEQ multiplex PCR; TCRdb keeps in-frame clones, though not all of them. The sample includes fewer than 85,000 clones, roughly nine tenths of them seen just once. The sequenced sample was peripheral blood, obtained in the first trimester of pregnancy. The receptors derive from a female donor in good health, enrolled as a control in a pregnancy study.

The chain carries TRBV4-2 and TRBJ1-3; D is unclear. This CDR3 region has 16 residues. CDR1 is LGHNA, CDR2 YNFKEQ, per germline. The germline V and J ends were trimmed by 2 bases and 4 bases, with 15 bases remaining between them. This CDR3 is CASSQRHHQPGNTIYF. The DNA of the CDR3 is TGTGCCAGCAGCCAACGACACCATCAGCCGGGAAACACCATATATTTT.

V is TRBV4-2 and J is TRBJ2-5; tentatively, D is TRBD2 (5 bases). The CDR3 length is 14 residues. The germline V and J ends were trimmed by 1 base and 7 bases, with 13 bases remaining between them. The germline V gene has CDR1 LGHNA and CDR2 YNFKEQ. The CDR3 bases are TGTGCCAGCAGCCAAGGCCGGACCGAGGGGACCCAGTACTTC. Translated, it gives CASSQGRTEGTQYF.

This clone appeared once. The chain uses TRBV5-5 and TRBJ1-5, with D unresolved. The CDR3 totals 15 residues. Trimming left V 4 bases short and J 3 bases short, with 14 bases between. Germline V gene sequence: CDR1 SGHKS, CDR2 YYEKEE (reference sequence). CDR3 DNA sequence: TGTGCCAGCAGCCGAAGTGCAGGTAACAATCAGCCCCAGCATTTT. Protein: CASSRSAGNNQPQHF.

The rearrangement links TRBV2 to TRBJ2-2, with unresolved D. The V end lost 4 bases, the J end lost 4 bases, and 10 bases lay between the germline ends. Germline V CDR1 and CDR2: SNHLY, FYNNEI. This CDR3 region has 14 residues. The CDR3 DNA sequence: TGTGCCAGCAGTGGAGGAGAAGGCACCGGGGAGCTGTTTTTT. Protein sequence: CASSGGEGTGELFF. Complete variable domain (other parts from reference TRBV2 and TRBJ2-2): EPEVTQTPSHQVTQMGQEVILRCVPISNHLYFYWYRQILGQKVEFLVSFYNNEISEKSEIFDDQFSVERPDGSNFTLKIRSTKLEDSAMYFCASSGGEGTGELFFGEGSRLTVL.

As regards this clone: The same CDR3 arises from other DNA sequences in this sample as well. CDR3 bases: TGTGCCAGCAGCCTGGGGGCAGGACCCTACGAGCAGTACTTC. This translates into CASSLGAGPYEQYF. The rearrangement joins TRBV27 to TRBJ2-7; possible D gene TRBD1, 6 bases. The CDR3 consists of 14 residues. CDR1 and CDR2 from the germline V gene are MNHEY and SMNVEV (reference sequence). Trimming removed 6 bases from V and 2 bases from J, with 14 bases in between.

V usage is TRBV7-2 and J usage is TRBJ2-7; D perhaps matches TRBD2 (6 bases). This CDR3 region has 14 residues. Germline V gives CDR1 SGHTA, CDR2 FQGNSA. V was pared by 5 bases and J by 0 bases, with 11 bases between. CDR3: CASSPSRGSYEQYF. In DNA, the CDR3 is TGTGCCAGCAGCCCCTCGCGGGGCTCCTACGAGCAGTACTTC.

The genes are TRBV27 and TRBJ2-7, with D tentatively TRBD2 (5 bases). CDR1 and CDR2 (germline): MNHEY, SMNVEV (reference sequence). V was shortened by 6 bases and J by 3 bases, with 12 bases between the two germline ends. This CDR3 has 13 amino acids. This CDR3 is CASSRGSHYEQYF. CDR3 bases: TGTGCCAGCAGCCGAGGGTCTCACTACGAGCAGTACTTC.

The V and J genes are TRBV15 and TRBJ1-4; TRBD1 matches 7 bases. Trimming at V came to 3 bases and at J to 0 bases, leaving 7 bases not matched to a gene. CDR3 length equals 17 residues. CDR1 and CDR2 from the germline V gene are LNHNV and YYDKDF (reference sequence). CDR3 sequence reads: CATSSPGQSATNEKLFF. CDR3 in DNA: TGTGCCACCAGCAGCCCGGGACAGTCGGCAACTAATGAAAAACTGTTTTTT.

The genes are TRBV28 and TRBJ2-5; D unresolved. V lost 2 bases, J lost 8 bases, and 6 bases lay in between. This CDR3 contains 11 residues. CDR1 is MDHEN, CDR2 SYDVKM, per germline. The CDR3 coding sequence is TGTGCCAGCAGTTTACGAGAAACCCAGTACTTC. Translating gives CASSLRETQYF.

The V and J genes are TRBV5-1 and TRBJ2-3, with 8 positions matching TRBD1. The V gene end was trimmed by 4 bases and the J gene end by 3 bases; junction bases not matched to a gene: 10. The germline CDR1 and CDR2 sequences are SGHRS and YFSETQ. The CDR3 totals 16 residues. This CDR3 is CASSKSRGPRTDTQYF. As DNA, the CDR3 is TGCGCCAGCAGCAAATCCAGGGGGCCTAGAACAGATACGCAGTATTTT.

The CDR3 spells CASSPGTSGSTDTQYF. The CDR3 region has the DNA TGTGCCAGCAGCCCAGGGACTAGCGGTTCCACAGATACGCAGTATTTT. The chain combines TRBV7-9 with TRBJ2-3, with 11 bases that match TRBD2. The J segment lost 2 bases and the V segment lost 5 bases, leaving 6 bases of the junction unmatched. The CDR3 has 16 amino acids. CDR1 is SEHNR and CDR2 is FQNEAQ in the germline V gene (reference sequence).

The V gene is TRBV7-2, the J gene TRBJ2-7; 9 positions match TRBD2. This CDR3 has 16 residues. Germline V gene data show CDR1 as SGHTA and CDR2 as FQGNSA. V was pared by 2 bases and J by 6 bases, with 11 bases of the junction left unmatched. The CDR3 region is CASSLSVAGGPFEQYF. The CDR3 nucleotides read TGTGCCAGCAGCTTAAGTGTGGCGGGAGGGCCTTTCGAGCAGTACTTC.

The V gene is TRBV27, the J gene TRBJ2-7, with TRBD1 as a possible D gene (6 bases). Germline V CDR1 and CDR2: MNHEY, SMNVEV (reference sequence). This CDR3 has 15 amino acids. V gave up 6 bases and J gave up 0 bases, with 15 bases separating them. The CDR3 spells CASRSSQGRSYEQYF. The CDR3 DNA follows: TGTGCCAGCAGATCCTCTCAGGGGCGCTCCTACGAGCAGTACTTC.

This clone showed up just once. The genes are TRBV6-1 and TRBJ2-7, with D hard to call. CDR1 and CDR2 (germline): MNHNS, SASEGT. The CDR3 length is 14 residues. V was pared by 3 bases and J by 1 base, with 10 bases between. CDR3 amino acids: CASSESTDSYEQYF. Written as DNA, the CDR3 is TGTGCCAGCAGTGAGTCAACAGATTCCTACGAGCAGTACTTC.

The CDR3, as DNA: TGTGCCAGCAGCCTGGAGGGGGCGAACACCGGGGAGCTGTTTTTT. Encoded protein: CASSLEGANTGELFF. The genes are TRBV5-4 and TRBJ2-2; TRBD1 or TRBD2 may be the D gene (6 bases each). Germline V lookup: CDR1 SGHNT, CDR2 YYREEE (reference sequence). This CDR3 is built from 15 residues. V dropped 4 bases and J dropped 0 bases, with 10 bases sitting between them.

This sequence joins TRBV28 and TRBJ2-3; the D gene is possibly TRBD1 (6 bases). Germline CDR1 reads MDHEN; CDR2 reads SYDVKM. V was shortened by 8 bases and J by 7 bases, with 19 bases between the two germline ends. The CDR3 length is 14 residues. The CDR3 loop reads CASLTPGEANTQYF. DNA for the CDR3: TGTGCCAGCCTAACCCCAGGGGAAGCTAATACGCAGTATTTT.

The chain combines TRBV5-4 with TRBJ1-2, with D unresolved. CDR3 length equals 13 residues. The germline V gene has CDR1 SGHNT and CDR2 YYREEE (reference sequence). Trimming removed 1 base from V and 0 bases from J, with 4 bases in between. This CDR3 is CASSLPANYGYTF. Here the CDR3 DNA reads TGTGCCAGCAGCTTGCCGGCTAACTATGGCTACACCTTC.

V is TRBV29-1 and J is TRBJ2-3, with 12 nucleotides matching TRBD2. J was trimmed by 4 bases and V by 7 bases; bases with no gene match: 9. The CDR3 covers 15 residues. Germline-derived CDR1 and CDR2 are SQVTM and ANQGSEA. In DNA, the CDR3 is TGCAGCGCGCAACCGGGGACTAGCGGGTCAGATACGCAGTATTTT. As protein: CSAQPGTSGSDTQYF.

This chain links TRBV10-3 with TRBJ2-7; TRBD1 is a possible D gene (5 bases). Germline loops: CDR1 ENHRY, CDR2 SYGVKD. The CDR3 runs to 15 residues. The V end was cut by 3 bases, the J end by 7 bases, with 19 bases between. CDR3 sequence (DNA): TGTGCCATCAGTGACGAGCAGAAAGGGGTGGTAGAGCAGTACTTC. This codes for CAISDEQKGVVEQYF.

The chain combines TRBV9 with TRBJ1-3; D gene ambiguous. Trimming cost V 0 bases and J 0 bases, with 10 bases left between them. The CDR3 is made up of 16 amino acids. The germline gives CDR1 SGDLS, CDR2 YYNGEE. The DNA for the CDR3 is TGTGCCAGCAGCGTAGAACAGCTCCACTCTGGAAACACCATATATTTT. Residues: CASSVEQLHSGNTIYF.

The rearrangement joins TRBV6-5 to TRBJ1-1; D is possibly TRBD1 (5 bases). The CDR3 sequence is 12 residues long. CDR1 and CDR2 from the germline V gene are MNHEY and SVGAGI. Trimming cost V 6 bases and J 6 bases, with 11 bases left between them. Here the CDR3 reads CASRVGTSEAFF. The CDR3 DNA follows: TGTGCCAGCAGGGTAGGGACTTCTGAAGCTTTCTTT.

V usage is TRBV30 and J usage is TRBJ2-3; D is unclear. The V gene's germline CDR1 is GTSNPN and CDR2 SVGIG (reference sequence). This CDR3 region has 13 residues. Trimming pared 4 bases from V and 0 bases from J, leaving 8 bases between. CDR3 amino acids: CAWTPTSTDTQYF. The DNA for the CDR3 is TGTGCCTGGACTCCGACTAGCACAGATACGCAGTATTTT. The full variable domain, its missing parts supplied by reference TRBV30 and TRBJ2-3, is SQTIHQWPATLVQPVGSPLSLECTVEGTSNPNLYWYRQAAGRGLQLLFYSVGIGQISSEVPQNLSASRPQDRQFILSSKKLLLSDSGFYLCAWTPTSTDTQYFGPGTRLTVL.

This sequence joins TRBV7-2 and TRBJ2-7; D is possibly TRBD2 (5 bases). The CDR3 has 16 amino acids. CDR1 SGHTA and CDR2 FQGNSA come from the germline V gene. V lost 1 base, J lost 0 bases, and 13 bases lay in between. The CDR3 here is CASSLVGEPDSYEQYF. The DNA of the CDR3 is TGTGCCAGCAGCTTAGTTGGGGAGCCGGACTCCTACGAGCAGTACTTC.

The chain links TRBV11-2 to TRBJ2-1; the D gene is possibly TRBD1 (6 bases). This CDR3 has 18 residues. Germline V gene lookup returns CDR1 SGHAT and CDR2 FQNNGV. Trimming took off 1 base at V and 0 bases at J, with 16 bases between the two ends. Written as DNA, the CDR3 is TGTGCCAGCAGCTTAGCATCATCAGGGGCCTACTCCTACAATGAGCAGTTCTTC. Its protein is CASSLASSGAYSYNEQFF. Based on the CDR3 plus reference TRBV11-2 and TRBJ2-1, the full variable domain is EAGVAQSPRYKIIEKRQSVAFWCNPISGHATLYWYQQILGQGPKLLIQFQNNGVVDDSQLPKDRFSAERLKGVDSTLKIQPAKLEDSAVYLCASSLASSGAYSYNEQFFGPGTRLTVL.

The chain employs TRBV28 and TRBJ2-5, with TRBD2 identical over 8 bases. CDR3 length: 15 residues. The junction had 6 bases not matched to a gene; V was cut back by 3 bases and J by 3 bases. Germline-derived CDR1 and CDR2 are MDHEN and SYDVKM. DNA for the CDR3: TGTGCCAGCAGTTTGTACCTAGCGGGTAAAGAGACCCAGTACTTC. It encodes CASSLYLAGKETQYF.